This paragraph reports one T cell receptor beta chain. These data originate in a study of identifying expanded T cells in peripheral blood. Produced via immunoSEQ multiplex PCR; TCRdb's table is partial and in-frame only. The sample lists 70,000 to 100,000 clones, almost 90% occurring once. Looked up from germline, CDR1 is SGHRS and CDR2 is YFSETQ. The junction had 3 bases not matched to a gene; V was cut back by 4 bases and J by 3 bases. The CDR3 is 13 residues long. The rearrangement joins TRBV5-1 to TRBJ2-5; TRBD1 matches at 7 bases. The clonotype originates from a person aged 18-70 years in good health. Material: blood. The CDR3 loop reads CASSPTGKETQYF. The CDR3 DNA reads TGCGCCAGCAGCCCGACAGGGAAAGAGACCCAGTACTTC.